This entry features one T cell receptor (beta chain) sequence. Its antigen is still unknown. These data come from a study of T cell responses to AZD1222 COVID-19 vaccine. The length of the CDR3 is 13 residues. Trimming shortened V by 5 bases and J by 5 bases, and 13 bases separated the two germline ends. Germline CDR1 SGHTA, CDR2 FQGTGA. Study results and caveats: Spike regions recognized by vaccine-associated CD4 TCRs spanned the protein, led by 160-218 and 743-854.

Profiling relied on immunoSEQ multiplex PCR, and the TCRdb table lists in-frame clones only, not all of them. The sample has some 110,000 clones, around 89% seen once. This sequence originates from an adult who received the AZD1222 COVID-19 vaccine. The sequences come from peripheral blood, collected 28 days after the second AZD1222 dose. This chain connects TRBV7-3 to TRBJ2-7; the D gene is possibly TRBD2 (5 bases). The CDR3 loop is CASSMGPRDEQYF. In nucleotides, the CDR3 is TGTGCCAGCAGCATGGGCCCGAGGGACGAGCAGTACTTC.